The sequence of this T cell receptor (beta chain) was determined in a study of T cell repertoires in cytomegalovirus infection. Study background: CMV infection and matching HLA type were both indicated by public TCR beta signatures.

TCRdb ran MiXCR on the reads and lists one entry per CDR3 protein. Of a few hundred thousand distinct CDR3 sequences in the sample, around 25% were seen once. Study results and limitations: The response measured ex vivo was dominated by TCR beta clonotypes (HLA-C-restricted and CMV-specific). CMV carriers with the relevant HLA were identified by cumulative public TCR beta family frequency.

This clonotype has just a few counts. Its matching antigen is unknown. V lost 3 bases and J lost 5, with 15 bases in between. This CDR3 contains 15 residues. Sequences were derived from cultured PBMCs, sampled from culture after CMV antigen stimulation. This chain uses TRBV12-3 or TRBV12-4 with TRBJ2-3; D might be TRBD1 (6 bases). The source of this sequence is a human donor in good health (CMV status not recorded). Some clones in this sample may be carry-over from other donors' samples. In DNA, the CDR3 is TGTGCCAGCAGTTTGAACAGGGAAATAGGAGATACGCAGTATTTT. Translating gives CASSLNREIGDTQYF.